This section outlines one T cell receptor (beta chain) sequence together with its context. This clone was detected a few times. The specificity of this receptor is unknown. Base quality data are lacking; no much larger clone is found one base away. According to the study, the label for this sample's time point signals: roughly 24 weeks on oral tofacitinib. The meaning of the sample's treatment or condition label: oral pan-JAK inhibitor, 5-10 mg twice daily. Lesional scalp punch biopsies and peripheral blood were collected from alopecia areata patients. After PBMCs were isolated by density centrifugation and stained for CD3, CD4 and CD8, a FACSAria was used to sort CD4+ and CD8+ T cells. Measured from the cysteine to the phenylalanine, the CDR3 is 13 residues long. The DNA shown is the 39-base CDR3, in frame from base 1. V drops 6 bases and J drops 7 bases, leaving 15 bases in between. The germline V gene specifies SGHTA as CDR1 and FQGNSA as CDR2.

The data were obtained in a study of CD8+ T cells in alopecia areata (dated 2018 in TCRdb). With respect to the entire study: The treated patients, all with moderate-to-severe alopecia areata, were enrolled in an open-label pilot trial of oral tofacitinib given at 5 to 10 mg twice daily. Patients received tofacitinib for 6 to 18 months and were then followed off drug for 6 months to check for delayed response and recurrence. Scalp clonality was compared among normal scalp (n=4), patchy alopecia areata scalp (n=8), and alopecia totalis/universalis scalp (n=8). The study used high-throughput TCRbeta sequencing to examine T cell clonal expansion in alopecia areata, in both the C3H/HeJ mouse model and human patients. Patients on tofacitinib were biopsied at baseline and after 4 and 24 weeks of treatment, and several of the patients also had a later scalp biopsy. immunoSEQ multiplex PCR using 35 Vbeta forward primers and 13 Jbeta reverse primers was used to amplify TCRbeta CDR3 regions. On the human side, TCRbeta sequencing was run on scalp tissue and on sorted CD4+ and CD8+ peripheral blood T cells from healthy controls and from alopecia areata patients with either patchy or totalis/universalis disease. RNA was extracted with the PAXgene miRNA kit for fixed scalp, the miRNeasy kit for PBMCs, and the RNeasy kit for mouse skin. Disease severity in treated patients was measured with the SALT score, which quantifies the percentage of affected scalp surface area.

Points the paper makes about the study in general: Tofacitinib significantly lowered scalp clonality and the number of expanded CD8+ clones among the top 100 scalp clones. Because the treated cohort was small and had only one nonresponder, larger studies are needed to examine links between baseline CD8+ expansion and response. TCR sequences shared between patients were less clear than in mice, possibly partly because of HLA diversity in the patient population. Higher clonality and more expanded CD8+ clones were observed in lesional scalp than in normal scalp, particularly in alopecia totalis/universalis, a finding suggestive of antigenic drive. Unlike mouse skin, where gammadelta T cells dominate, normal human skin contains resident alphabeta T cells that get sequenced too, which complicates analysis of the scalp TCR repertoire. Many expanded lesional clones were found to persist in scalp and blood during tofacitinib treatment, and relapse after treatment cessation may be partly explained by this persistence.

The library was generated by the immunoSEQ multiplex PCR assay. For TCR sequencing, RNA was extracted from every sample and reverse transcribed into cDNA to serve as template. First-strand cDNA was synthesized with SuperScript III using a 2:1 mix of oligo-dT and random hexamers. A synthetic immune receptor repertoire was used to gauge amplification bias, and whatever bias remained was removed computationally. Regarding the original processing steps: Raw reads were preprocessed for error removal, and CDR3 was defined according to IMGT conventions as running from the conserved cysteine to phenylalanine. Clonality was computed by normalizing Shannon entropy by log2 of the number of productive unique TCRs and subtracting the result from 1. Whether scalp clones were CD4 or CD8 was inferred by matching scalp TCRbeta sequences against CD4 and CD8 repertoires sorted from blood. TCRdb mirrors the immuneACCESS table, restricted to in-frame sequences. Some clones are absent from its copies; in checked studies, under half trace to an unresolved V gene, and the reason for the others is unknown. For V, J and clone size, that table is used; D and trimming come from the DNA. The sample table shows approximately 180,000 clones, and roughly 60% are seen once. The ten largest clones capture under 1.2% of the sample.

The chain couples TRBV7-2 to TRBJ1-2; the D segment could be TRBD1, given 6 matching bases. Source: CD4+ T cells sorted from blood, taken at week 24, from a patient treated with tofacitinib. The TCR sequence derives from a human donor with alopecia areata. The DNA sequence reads TGTGCCAGCAGAGTTCAGAGGGGGGGTGGCTACACCTTC. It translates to CASRVQRGGGYTF.